These 5 T cell receptor beta chains were sequenced from one sample in a study of Graves' ophthalmopathy and Graves' hyperthyroidism. Amplification of the TCR beta CDR3 regions used RNA transcripts (as template). First-round RT-PCR used HTBI primers; second-round multiplex PCR followed. In TCRdb, the multiplex PCR reads were re-called with MiXCR into one record per CDR3 protein. Here the sample spans 650,000 to 800,000 distinct CDR3 sequences, just over 40% being singletons. The sequenced sample was peripheral blood. The receptors here all came from an adult man with Graves' ophthalmopathy.

This clonotype was counted at least ten times. V gene TRBV12-3 or TRBV12-4 combines with J gene TRBJ1-1; 7 positions match TRBD1. The V segment lost 5 bases and the J segment 10 bases; nucleotides outside the gene matches: 4. The CDR3 totals 11 residues. CDR3: CASSDRVLAFF. Written as DNA, the CDR3 is TGTGCCAGCAGTGACAGGGTTCTAGCTTTCTTT.

The chain carries TRBV5-1 and TRBJ2-5, with TRBD2 matching over 12 bases. The CDR3 covers 16 residues. Germline values: CDR1 SGHRS, CDR2 YFSETQ. Losses at the gene ends were 4 bases for V and 4 bases for J; bases not matched to a gene: 8. The CDR3 DNA reads as TGCGCCAGCAGCCAACTAGCGGGGGGTCTAAGAGAGACCCAGTACTTC. Amino acid sequence: CASSQLAGGLRETQYF.

V usage is TRBV25-1 and J usage is TRBJ1-2, with D possibly matching TRBD1 (6 bases). V shed 6 bases and J shed 6 bases, with 17 bases lying between them. Germline V gene data show CDR1 as MGHDK and CDR2 as SYGVNS. This CDR3 spans 14 amino acids. CDR3 loop: CASSSTFTGNGYTF. The CDR3, as DNA: TGTGCCAGCAGCTCCACGTTCACAGGGAATGGCTACACCTTC.

This clonotype was detected ten times or more. V usage is TRBV9 and J usage is TRBJ1-3; D gene uncertain. Germline V gene lookup returns CDR1 SGDLS and CDR2 YYNGEE. Between the trimmed V and J ends, which lost 0 bases and 0 bases, there was a span of 7 bases. The CDR3 covers 15 residues. The CDR3 sequence: CASSVGGSSGNTIYF. The CDR3 DNA reads as TGTGCCAGCAGCGTAGGTGGCAGCTCTGGAAACACCATATATTTT.

The sample holds many counts of this clonotype. The chain employs TRBV6-1 and TRBJ1-5, with TRBD1 as a possible D gene (5 bases). The germline CDR1 and CDR2 sequences are MNHNS and SASEGT. The CDR3 length is 14 residues. V shed 6 bases and J shed 2 bases, with 11 bases lying between them. For the CDR3, the DNA is TGTGCCAGCAGCAGGGCGGCTGGCAATCAGCCCCAGCATTTT. Encoded protein: CASSRAAGNQPQHF.